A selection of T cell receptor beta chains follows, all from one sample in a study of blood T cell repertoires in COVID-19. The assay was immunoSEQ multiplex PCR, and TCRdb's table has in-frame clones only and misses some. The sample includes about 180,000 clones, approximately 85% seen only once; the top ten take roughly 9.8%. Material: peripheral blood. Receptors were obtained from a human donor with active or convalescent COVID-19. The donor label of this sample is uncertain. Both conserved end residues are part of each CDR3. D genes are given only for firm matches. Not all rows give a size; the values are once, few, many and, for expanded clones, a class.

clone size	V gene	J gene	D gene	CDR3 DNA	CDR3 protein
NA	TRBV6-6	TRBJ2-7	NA	TGTGCCAGCAGTAAAGGGCAGGGCTACGAGCAGTACTTC	CASSKGQGYEQYF
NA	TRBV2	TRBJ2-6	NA	TGTGCCAGCAGGGGGTGGGGCTACCAAAACTCTGGGGCCAACGTCCTGACTTTC	CASRGWGYQNSGANVLTF
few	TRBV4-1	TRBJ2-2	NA	TGCGCCAGCAGCCAAGATCAGGGGAACACCGGGGAGCTGTTTTTT	CASSQDQGNTGELFF
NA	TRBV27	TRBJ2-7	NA	TGTGCCAGCAGTTTAGGAGGGCCCTACGAGCAGTACTTC	CASSLGGPYEQYF
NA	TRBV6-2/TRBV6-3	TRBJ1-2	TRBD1	TGTGCCAGCAGCCCGGACAGGGCCCGGGGCTACACCTTC	CASSPDRARGYTF
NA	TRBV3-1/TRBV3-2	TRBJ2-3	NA	TGTGCCAGCAGCGATTGGCGGTCAGATACGCAGTATTTT	CASSDWRSDTQYF
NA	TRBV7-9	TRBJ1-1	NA	TGTGCCAGCAGCCGAGACACTGAAGCTTTCTTT	CASSRDTEAFF
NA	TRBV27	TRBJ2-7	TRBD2	TGTGCCAGCAGTTTTCAGGGAGGGTACGAGCAGTACTTC	CASSFQGGYEQYF
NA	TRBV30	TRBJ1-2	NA	TGTGCCTGGAGTGTACTACTCAGGGGTCGCGGCTACACCTTC	CAWSVLLRGRGYTF
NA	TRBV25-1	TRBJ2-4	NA	TGTGCCAGCAGTGGGGGGCGTCTCGGAGCCAAAAACATTCAGTACTTC	CASSGGRLGAKNIQYF
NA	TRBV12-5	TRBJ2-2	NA	TGTGCTAGTGGTTTGGGGCCGGGGAACACCGGGGAGCTGTTTTTT	CASGLGPGNTGELFF
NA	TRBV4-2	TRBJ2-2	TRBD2	TGTGCCAGCAGCCGAAATAGCGGGGTGGGATCCACCGGGGAGCTGTTTTTT	CASSRNSGVGSTGELFF
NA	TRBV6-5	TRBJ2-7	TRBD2	TGTGCCAGCAGTCTGTTTGCGGGAGTTATCGAGCAGTACTTC	CASSLFAGVIEQYF
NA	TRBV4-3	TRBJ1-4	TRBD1	TGCGCCAGCAGCCGAGGACAGGGGGGGACAACTAATGAAAAACTGTTTTTT	CASSRGQGGTTNEKLFF
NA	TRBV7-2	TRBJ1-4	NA	TGTGCCAGCAGCTTAAAGCAGGCAACTAATGAAAAACTGTTTTTT	CASSLKQATNEKLFF
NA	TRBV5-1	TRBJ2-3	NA	TGCGCCAGCAGCTTGGCCGTTCGCACAGATACGCAGTATTTT	CASSLAVRTDTQYF
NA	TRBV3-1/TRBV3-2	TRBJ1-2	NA	TGTGCCAGCAGCCATAGGACAGCAACCCGATTTGGGGAGGGCTACACCTTC	CASSHRTATRFGEGYTF
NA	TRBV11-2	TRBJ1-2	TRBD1	TGTGCCAGCAGCATAACAGGGGGCTATGGCTACACCTTC	CASSITGGYGYTF
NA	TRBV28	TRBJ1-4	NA	TGTGCCAGCACTTTAGGGGCCCTTAATGAAAAACTGTTTTTT	CASTLGALNEKLFF
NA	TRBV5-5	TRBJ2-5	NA	TGTGCCAGCAGCCCTGCAGGGGTGGCGGAGACCCAGTACTTC	CASSPAGVAETQYF
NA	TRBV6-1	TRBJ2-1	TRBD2	TGTGCCAGCAGTGAAACCCCCCCTCGGACTAGCTTGGGGTTCTTC	CASSETPPRTSLGFF
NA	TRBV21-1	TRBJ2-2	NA	TGTGCCAGCAGCAAAGATTGGAGGTTCGGGGGGCAAACCACCGGGGAGCTGTTTTTT	CASSKDWRFGGQTTGELFF
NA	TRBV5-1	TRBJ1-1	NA	TGCGCCAGCAGCGCCACCAGGAACACTGAAGCTTTCTTT	CASSATRNTEAFF
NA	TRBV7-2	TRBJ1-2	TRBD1	TGTGCCAGCAGCTTAGGACAGGGTGAGGATGGCTACACCTTC	CASSLGQGEDGYTF
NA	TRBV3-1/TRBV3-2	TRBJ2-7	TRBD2	TGTGCCAGCAGTCTCCGTTTTAGCGGGAGCGGCGAGCAGTACTTC	CASSLRFSGSGEQYF
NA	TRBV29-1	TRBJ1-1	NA	TGCAGCGTCCTGACAGCTAAGAACACTGAAGCTTTCTTT	CSVLTAKNTEAFF
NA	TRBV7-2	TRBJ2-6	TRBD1	TGTGCCAGCAGCCTTACTTCGACAGGGTCTGGGGCCAACGTCCTGACTTTC	CASSLTSTGSGANVLTF